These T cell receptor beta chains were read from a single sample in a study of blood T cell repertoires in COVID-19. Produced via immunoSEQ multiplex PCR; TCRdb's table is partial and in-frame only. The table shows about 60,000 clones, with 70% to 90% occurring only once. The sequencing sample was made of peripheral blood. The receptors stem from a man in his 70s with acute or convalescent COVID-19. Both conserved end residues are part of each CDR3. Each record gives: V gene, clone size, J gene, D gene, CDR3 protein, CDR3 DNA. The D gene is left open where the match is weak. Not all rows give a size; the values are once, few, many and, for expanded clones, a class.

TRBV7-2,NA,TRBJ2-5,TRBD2,CASSLAVISGGGLETQYF,TGTGCCAGCAGCTTAGCGGTGATTAGCGGGGGGGGCCTGGAGACCCAGTACTTC
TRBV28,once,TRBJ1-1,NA,CASSLGVLNTEAFF,TGTGCCAGCAGTCTAGGGGTTTTGAACACTGAAGCTTTCTTT
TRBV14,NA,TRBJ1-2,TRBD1,CASSQGGTGTYGYTF,TGTGCCAGCAGCCAAGGAGGGACAGGGACCTATGGCTACACCTTC
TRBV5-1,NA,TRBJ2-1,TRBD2,CARRGGGAFYNEQFF,TGCGCCCGCCGGGGCGGGGGGGCCTTCTACAATGAGCAGTTCTTC
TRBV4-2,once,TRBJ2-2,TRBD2,CASSQDLAGGNTGELFF,TGTGCCAGCAGCCAAGATCTAGCGGGGGGCAACACCGGGGAGCTGTTTTTT
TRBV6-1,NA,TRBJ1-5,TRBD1,CASSDNRGYQPQHF,TGTGCCAGCAGTGACAACAGGGGGTATCAGCCCCAGCATTTT
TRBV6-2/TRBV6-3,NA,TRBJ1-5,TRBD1,CASSFRGQPQHF,TGTGCCAGCAGTTTCAGGGGGCAGCCCCAGCATTTT
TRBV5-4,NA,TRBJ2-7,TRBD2,CASSPGLATYEQYF,TGTGCCAGCAGCCCGGGACTAGCGACCTACGAGCAGTACTTC
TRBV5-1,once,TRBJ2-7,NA,CASSLDTGTYEQYF,TGCGCCAGCAGCTTGGATACAGGGACATACGAGCAGTACTTC
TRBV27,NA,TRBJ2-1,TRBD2,CASSSYFLLAANMQFF,TGTGCCAGCAGTTCATACTTCCTTCTAGCGGCCAACATGCAGTTCTTC
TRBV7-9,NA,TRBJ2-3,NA,CASSSGFTSTDTQYF,TGTGCCAGCAGCTCAGGTTTTACTAGCACAGATACGCAGTATTTT
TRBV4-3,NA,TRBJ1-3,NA,CASSQVQAAGEGNTIYF,TGCGCCAGCAGCCAAGTTCAGGCCGCAGGGGAAGGAAACACCATATATTTT
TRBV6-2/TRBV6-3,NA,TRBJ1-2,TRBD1,CASSYVRTGGDYGYTF,TGTGCCAGCAGTTACGTCCGGACAGGAGGGGACTATGGCTACACCTTC
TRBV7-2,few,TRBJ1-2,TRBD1,CASSLGQGAYGYTF,TGTGCCAGCAGCCTAGGACAGGGCGCCTATGGCTACACCTTC
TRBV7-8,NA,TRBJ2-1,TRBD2,CASSPVLAGYNEQFF,TGTGCCAGCAGCCCGGTACTAGCGGGGTACAATGAGCAGTTCTTC
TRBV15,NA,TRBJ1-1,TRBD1,CATRKQGAVNTEAFF,TGTGCCACCAGGAAACAGGGGGCGGTGAACACTGAAGCTTTCTTT
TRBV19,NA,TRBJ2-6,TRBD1,CASSTPPGTGDSGANVLTF,TGTGCCAGTAGTACCCCGCCCGGGACAGGGGACTCTGGGGCCAACGTCCTGACTTTC
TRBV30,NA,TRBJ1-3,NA,CAWGGFGAGNTIYF,TGTGCCTGGGGGGGATTCGGGGCTGGAAACACCATATATTTT
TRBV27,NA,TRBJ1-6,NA,CASSLLGRAKSSPLHF,TGTGCCAGCAGTCTCCTTGGCAGGGCCAAAAGTTCACCCCTCCACTTT
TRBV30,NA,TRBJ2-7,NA,CAWRGGRGYEQYF,TGTGCCTGGAGGGGTGGTAGGGGGTACGAGCAGTACTTC
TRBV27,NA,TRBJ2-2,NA,CASSPWNTGELFF,TGTGCCAGCAGCCCCTGGAACACCGGGGAGCTGTTTTTT
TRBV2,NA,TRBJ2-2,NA,CASSGLVAGELFF,TGTGCCAGCAGTGGGCTAGTGGCCGGGGAGCTGTTTTTT
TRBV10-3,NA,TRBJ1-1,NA,CAISAELTDRGEAFF,TGTGCCATCAGTGCCGAACTAACAGACCGGGGTGAAGCTTTCTTT
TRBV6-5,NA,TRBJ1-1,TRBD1,CASIRRQGGTEAFF,TGTGCCAGCATCAGACGACAGGGCGGCACTGAAGCTTTCTTT
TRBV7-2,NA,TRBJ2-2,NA,CASSSGSYTGELFF,TGTGCCAGCAGCTCCGGTTCCTACACCGGGGAGCTGTTTTTT
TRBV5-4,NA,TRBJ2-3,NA,CASSLGVGVVTDTQYF,TGTGCCAGCAGCTTGGGTGTCGGGGTGGTCACAGATACGCAGTATTTT
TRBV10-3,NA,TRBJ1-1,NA,CAISERGEAFF,TGTGCCATCAGTGAGCGAGGAGAAGCTTTCTTT